The 18 T cell receptor beta chains presented below share a single source sample, sequenced in a study of Ad26.COV2.S vaccination and SARS-CoV-2 variants. Specified treatment: some 20 received Ad26.COV2.S at low or high dose, single or two shots; 5 received placebo; per-sample allocation not given. Sampling was performed 63 days after the first vaccine or placebo injection. Clones were sequenced by immunoSEQ multiplex PCR, and TCRdb holds only the in-frame ones, with some missing. Here the sample spans about 480,000 clones, around 85% being singletons. Source: peripheral blood, taken in a trial of Ad26.COV2.S vaccine versus placebo. The receptors come from a person aged 18-60 years who received the Ad26.COV2.S COVID-19 vaccine or a placebo.

J is TRBJ2-7 and V is TRBV6-6; D gene ambiguous. This CDR3 has 14 amino acids. Trimming cost V 1 base and J 1 base, with 8 bases left between them. CDR1 is MNHNY, CDR2 SVGAGI, per germline (reference sequence). This CDR3 is CASSYYPGSYEQYF. CDR3 coding DNA: TGTGCCAGCAGTTACTACCCCGGGTCCTACGAGCAGTACTTC.

CDR3 sequence (DNA): TGTGCCAGCAGCTTAGCGACGGGAGCCTACAATGAGCAGTTCTTC. Protein: CASSLATGAYNEQFF. V and J are TRBV7-2 and TRBJ2-1; D may be TRBD2 (6 bases). V dropped 0 bases and J dropped 2 bases, with 8 bases sitting between them. Looked up from germline, CDR1 is SGHTA and CDR2 is FQGNSA. The CDR3 contains 15 residues.

The chain links TRBV5-1 to TRBJ2-1; 9 bases agree with TRBD2. From germline, CDR1 is SGHRS and CDR2 YFSETQ. Trimming at V came to 3 bases and at J to 8 bases, leaving 12 bases not matched to a gene. The CDR3 has 16 amino acids. This CDR3 is CASSYGGASGIYEQFF. The CDR3 coding sequence is TGCGCCAGCAGCTATGGTGGGGCTAGCGGGATCTATGAGCAGTTCTTC.

The V call is TRBV6-5, the J call TRBJ2-7; 7 positions agree with TRBD2. The CDR3 has 14 amino acids. Germline V gene sequence: CDR1 MNHEY, CDR2 SVGAGI. With V trimmed by 6 bases and J by 3 bases, 8 bases remained unmatched. The CDR3 region has the DNA TGTGCCAGCAGCCGCCGGGACTATGACTACGAGCAGTACTTC. This translates into CASSRRDYDYEQYF.

The gene calls are TRBV6-1 and TRBJ2-5; 11 nucleotides align to TRBD2. V was pared by 1 base and J by 5 bases, with 6 bases of the junction left unmatched. This CDR3 has 16 residues. Germline lookup yields CDR1 MNHNS and CDR2 SASEGT. The DNA of the CDR3 is TGTGCCAGCAGTGAAGGGGCTAGCGGGAGGTTGGAGACCCAGTACTTC. Translated: CASSEGASGRLETQYF.

This sequence joins TRBV18 and TRBJ1-3; perhaps TRBD1 as D (6 bases). V lost 1 base and J lost 5, with 9 bases in between. This CDR3 comprises 14 residues. From germline, CDR1 is KGHSH and CDR2 LQKENI. The CDR3 reads CASSPLDSRNTIYF. CDR3 coding DNA: TGTGCCAGCTCACCACTGGACAGCAGAAACACCATATATTTT.

The gene calls are TRBV15 and TRBJ1-6, with 10 bases aligning to TRBD1. V was clipped by 3 bases and J by 10 bases; unmatched bases: 3. CDR3 length: 14 residues. Looked up from germline, CDR1 is LNHNV and CDR2 is YYDKDF (reference sequence). The CDR3 sequence is CATSRDRGLSPLHF. In nucleotides, the CDR3 is TGTGCCACCAGCAGGGACAGGGGGTTGTCACCCCTCCACTTT.

The V gene is TRBV4-2, the J gene TRBJ2-3; no firm D call. V lost 0 bases and J lost 0, with 7 bases in between. Germline V gives CDR1 LGHNA, CDR2 YNFKEQ. This CDR3 has 15 residues. In nucleotides, the CDR3 is TGTGCCAGCAGCCAAGACCCCCTTAGCACAGATACGCAGTATTTT. Protein: CASSQDPLSTDTQYF.

The table lists this clone with a few counts. The chain joins TRBV29-1 to TRBJ2-3; 12 positions match TRBD2. The V gene end was trimmed by 1 base and the J gene end by 6 bases; junction bases not matched to a gene: 5. The CDR3 extends over 15 amino acids. Germline V gene data show CDR1 as SQVTM and CDR2 as ANQGSEA. The CDR3 coding sequence is TGCAGCGTTGAAGGACTAGCGGGAGCCCTGGATACGCAGTATTTT. It specifies CSVEGLAGALDTQYF.

The CDR3 region is CASSGLSTDTQYF. The CDR3 DNA reads TGTGCCAGCTCCGGACTCAGCACAGATACGCAGTATTTT. J is TRBJ2-3 and V is TRBV5-4, with TRBD2 as a possible D gene (5 bases). Germline CDR1 is SGHNT and CDR2 is YYREEE (reference sequence). This CDR3 has 13 amino acids. The V end lost 7 bases, the J end lost 0 bases, and 9 bases lay between the germline ends.

V is TRBV13 and J is TRBJ1-1; a weak D match, TRBD1 (5 bases). Germline V lookup: CDR1 PRHDT, CDR2 FYEKMQ (reference sequence). The CDR3 spans 14 residues. The V end was cut by 4 bases, the J end by 1 base, with 10 bases between. CDR3 in DNA: TGTGCCAGCAGCTACAGGACGGGGAACACTGAAGCTTTCTTT. Translation gives CASSYRTGNTEAFF. The variable domain in full, with the rest retrieved from reference TRBV13 and TRBJ1-1, is AAGVIQSPRHLIKEKRETATLKCYPIPRHDTVYWYQQGPGQDPQFLISFYEKMQSDKGSIPDRFSAQQFSDYHSELNMSSLELGDSALYFCASSYRTGNTEAFFGQGTRLTVV.

J is TRBJ2-3 and V is TRBV6-5; D possibly corresponds to TRBD2 (6 bases). V gave up 8 bases and J gave up 0 bases, with 12 bases separating them. The CDR3 has 14 residues. CDR1 and CDR2 (germline): MNHEY, SVGAGI. The CDR3 nucleotides read TGTGCCAGCGCGGGAAGAACAAGCACAGATACGCAGTATTTT. Protein product: CASAGRTSTDTQYF.

The chain combines TRBV7-8 with TRBJ2-7, with 11 bases fitting TRBD1. The CDR3 covers 15 residues. CDR1 and CDR2 from the germline V gene are SGHVS and FQNEAQ. V lost 3 bases to trimming and J lost 6 bases; unmatched junction nucleotides: 7. For the CDR3, the DNA is TGTGCCAGCAGCTTCCAACCCGGGACAGGGGGCGAGCAGTACTTC. Translating gives CASSFQPGTGGEQYF. Supplemented by reference TRBV7-8 and TRBJ2-7, the full variable domain reads GAGVSQSPRYKVAKRGQDVALRCDPISGHVSLFWYQQALGQGPEFLTYFQNEAQLDKSGLPSDRFFAERPEGSVSTLKIQRTQQEDSAVYLCASSFQPGTGGEQYFGPGTRLTVT.

In this sample, this clone turned up a few times. This chain connects TRBV11-2 to TRBJ2-7; TRBD2 matches at 8 bases. Unmatched junction bases numbered 4, after V lost 2 bases and J lost 1 base. The CDR3 length is 15 residues. Germline V gives CDR1 SGHAT, CDR2 FQNNGV. The CDR3 DNA follows: TGTGCCAGCAGCTTAAGGCTAGCGGGTTCCTACGAGCAGTACTTC. Protein: CASSLRLAGSYEQYF.

V gene TRBV30 combines with J gene TRBJ2-7; TRBD2 aligns across 12 bases. Germline V lookup: CDR1 GTSNPN, CDR2 SVGIG (reference sequence). Trimming at V came to 2 bases and at J to 6 bases, leaving 11 bases not matched to a gene. CDR3 length: 16 residues. Written as DNA, the CDR3 is TGTGCCTGGAGTAGGCTAGCGGGAGGGCGTTTGGGCGAGCAGTACTTC. The encoded protein is CAWSRLAGGRLGEQYF.

The CDR3: CASSFRGQVNTEAFF. In DNA form, the CDR3 reads TGTGCCAGCAGCTTCAGAGGTCAAGTAAACACTGAAGCTTTCTTT. The chain employs TRBV7-8 and TRBJ1-1; D is undetermined. Germline-derived CDR1 and CDR2 are SGHVS and FQNEAQ. V lost 3 bases, J lost 2 bases, and 13 bases lay in between. This CDR3 contains 15 residues.

The chain couples TRBV20-1 to TRBJ2-3; 9 bases match TRBD2. The germline gives CDR1 DFQATT, CDR2 SNEGSKA (reference sequence). CDR3 size: 14 residues. J lost 4 bases, V lost 3 bases, and 5 bases had no gene match. The CDR3 protein is CSASVAGGPDTQYF. DNA of the CDR3: TGCAGTGCTAGTGTGGCGGGAGGGCCAGATACGCAGTATTTT.

A note on this clone: The same CDR3 can be traced to other DNA sequences in this sample. This chain connects TRBV11-2 to TRBJ2-7; tentative D call: TRBD1 (5 bases). V was cut by 1 base and J by 4 bases, with 8 bases left in between. CDR3 length equals 13 residues. The germline V gene encodes CDR1 SGHAT and CDR2 FQNNGV. The CDR3 is CASSLGQSYEQYF. For the CDR3, the DNA is TGTGCCAGCAGCTTAGGACAGTCATACGAGCAGTACTTC.